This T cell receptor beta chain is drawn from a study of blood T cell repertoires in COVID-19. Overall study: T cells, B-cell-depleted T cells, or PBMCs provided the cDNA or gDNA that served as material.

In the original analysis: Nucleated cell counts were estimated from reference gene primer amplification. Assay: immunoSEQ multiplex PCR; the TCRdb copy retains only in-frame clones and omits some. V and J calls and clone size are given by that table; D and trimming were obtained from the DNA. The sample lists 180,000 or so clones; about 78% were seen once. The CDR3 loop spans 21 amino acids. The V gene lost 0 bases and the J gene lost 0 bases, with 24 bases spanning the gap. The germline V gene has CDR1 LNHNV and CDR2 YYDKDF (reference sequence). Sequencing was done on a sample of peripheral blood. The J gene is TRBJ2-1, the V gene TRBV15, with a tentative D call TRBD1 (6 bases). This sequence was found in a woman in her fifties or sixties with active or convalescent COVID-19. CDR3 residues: CATSRDIEDWDTTSSYNEQFF. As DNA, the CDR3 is TGTGCCACCAGCAGAGATATAGAGGACTGGGACACAACGAGCTCCTACAATGAGCAGTTCTTC.